A single sample is the source of the 9 T cell receptor beta chains below, sequenced in a study of control samples from healthy donors and cancer patients. Profiling relied on immunoSEQ multiplex PCR, and the TCRdb table lists in-frame clones only, not all of them. This table holds roughly 76,000 clones, under 95% found once. The specimen was PBMCs. The source is a woman aged 35 to 49 with lung cancer.

The genes are TRBV11-2 and TRBJ2-5, with D perhaps matching TRBD2 (5 bases). Trimming took off 1 base at V and 5 bases at J, with 5 bases between the two ends. Germline lookup yields CDR1 SGHAT and CDR2 FQNNGV. The CDR3 extends over 12 amino acids. CDR3 sequence (DNA): TGTGCCAGCAGCTTAGCGGGGGAGACCCAGTACTTC. Translation: CASSLAGETQYF.

The chain has TRBV7-6 and TRBJ2-6; D not resolved. V was trimmed by 3 bases and J by 2 bases, leaving 8 bases between them. CDR3 length: 15 residues. Germline CDR1 SGHVS, CDR2 FNYEAQ. CDR3 sequence (DNA): TGTGCCAGCAGCTTCATGCCCACTGGGGCCAACGTCCTGACTTTC. Its protein product is CASSFMPTGANVLTF.

The V and J genes are TRBV6-6 and TRBJ1-1, with D possibly matching TRBD1 (5 bases). Germline values: CDR1 MNHNY, CDR2 SVGAGI (reference sequence). The CDR3 consists of 13 residues. V shed 8 bases and J shed 2 bases, with 12 bases lying between them. The CDR3 sequence: CASPTTENTEAFF. CDR3 nucleotides: TGTGCCAGCCCTACGACAGAAAACACTGAAGCTTTCTTT.

The gene calls are TRBV10-2 and TRBJ1-4, with D maybe TRBD1 (5 bases). This CDR3 comprises 12 residues. CDR1 is WSHSY, CDR2 SAAADI, per germline. The ends were cut back, 6 bases at V and 8 bases at J, with 10 bases in the middle. The CDR3 loop is CASSWGREKLFF. The CDR3 nucleotides read TGCGCCAGCAGCTGGGGACGGGAAAAACTGTTTTTT.

The chain has TRBV27 and TRBJ2-1; the D gene is possibly TRBD2 (6 bases). The V end lost 4 bases, the J end lost 9 bases, and 13 bases lay between the germline ends. This CDR3 contains 13 residues. Germline values: CDR1 MNHEY, CDR2 SMNVEV (reference sequence). The CDR3 sequence: CASSWILAREQFF. DNA of the CDR3: TGTGCCAGCAGTTGGATCCTAGCGCGTGAGCAGTTCTTC.

The chain couples TRBV5-4 to TRBJ2-7, with 9 nucleotides matching TRBD2. J lost 3 bases, V lost 3 bases, and 4 bases had no gene match. The germline V gene has CDR1 SGHNT and CDR2 YYREEE (reference sequence). The CDR3 length is 14 residues. The CDR3: CASSSGTSIYEQYF. The DNA of the CDR3 is TGTGCCAGCAGCTCCGGGACTAGCATCTACGAGCAGTACTTC.

The chain links TRBV4-2 to TRBJ1-3, with D maybe TRBD1 (5 bases). Trimming stripped 3 bases from V and 3 bases from J, with 33 bases between. The length of the CDR3 is 22 residues. From germline, CDR1 is LGHNA and CDR2 YNFKEQ. The CDR3 reads CASSHHTNISPHDSQFGNTIYF. The CDR3 region has the DNA TGTGCCAGCAGCCACCACACTAACATTTCACCACACGACAGTCAATTTGGAAACACCATATATTTT.

J is TRBJ1-1 and V is TRBV19; tentatively, D is TRBD1 (6 bases). CDR3 size: 15 residues. Trimming took 5 bases from V and 1 from J, leaving 14 bases between them. CDR1 is LNHDA and CDR2 is SQIVND in the germline V gene (reference sequence). The CDR3 DNA reads as TGTGCCAGTAGTGTCCAGGGGAGGCCGAACACTGAAGCTTTCTTT. This codes for CASSVQGRPNTEAFF.

The rearrangement uses TRBV3-1 (or the pseudogene TRBV3-2) and TRBJ2-1, with D perhaps matching TRBD1 (6 bases). From germline, CDR1 is LGHDT and CDR2 YNNKEL (reference sequence). The CDR3 extends over 13 amino acids. V lost 5 bases, J lost 6 bases, and 11 bases lay in between. The CDR3 bases are TGTGCCAGCAGCTACACAGGGTCCAATGAGCAGTTCTTC. Amino acid sequence: CASSYTGSNEQFF.